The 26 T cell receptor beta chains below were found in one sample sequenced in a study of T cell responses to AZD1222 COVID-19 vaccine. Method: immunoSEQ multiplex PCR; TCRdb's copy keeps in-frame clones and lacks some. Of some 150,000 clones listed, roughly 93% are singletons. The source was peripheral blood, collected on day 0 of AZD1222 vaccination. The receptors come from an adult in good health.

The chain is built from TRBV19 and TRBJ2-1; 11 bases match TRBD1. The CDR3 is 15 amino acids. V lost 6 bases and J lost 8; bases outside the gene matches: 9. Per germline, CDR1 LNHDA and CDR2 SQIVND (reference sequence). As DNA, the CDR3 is TGTGCCAGTAGCGACCGGGACAGGGGGTGGTATGAGCAGTTCTTC. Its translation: CASSDRDRGWYEQFF.

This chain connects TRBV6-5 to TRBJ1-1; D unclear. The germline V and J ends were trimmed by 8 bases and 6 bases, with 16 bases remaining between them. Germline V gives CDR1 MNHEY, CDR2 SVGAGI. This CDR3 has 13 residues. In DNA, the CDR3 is TGTGCCAGCCCCCCCGGGAAGGCCGCTGAAGCTTTCTTT. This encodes CASPPGKAAEAFF.

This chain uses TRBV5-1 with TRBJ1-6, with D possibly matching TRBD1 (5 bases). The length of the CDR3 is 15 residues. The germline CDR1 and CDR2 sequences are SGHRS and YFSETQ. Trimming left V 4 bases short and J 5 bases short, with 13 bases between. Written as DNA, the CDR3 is TGCGCCAGCAGCCCCGGGACGGGTAATAATTCACCCCTCCACTTT. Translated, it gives CASSPGTGNNSPLHF. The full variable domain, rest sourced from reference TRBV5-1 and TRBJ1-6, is KAGVTQTPRYLIKTRGQQVTLSCSPISGHRSVSWYQQTPGQGLQFLFEYFSETQRNKGNFPGRFSGRQFSNSRSEMNVSTLELGDSALYLCASSPGTGNNSPLHFGNGTRLTVT.

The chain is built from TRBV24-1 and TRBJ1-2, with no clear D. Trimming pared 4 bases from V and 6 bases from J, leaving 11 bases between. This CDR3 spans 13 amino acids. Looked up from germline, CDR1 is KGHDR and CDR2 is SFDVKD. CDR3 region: CATSDGRSDGYTF. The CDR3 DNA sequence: TGTGCCACCAGTGACGGGAGGTCAGATGGCTACACCTTC.

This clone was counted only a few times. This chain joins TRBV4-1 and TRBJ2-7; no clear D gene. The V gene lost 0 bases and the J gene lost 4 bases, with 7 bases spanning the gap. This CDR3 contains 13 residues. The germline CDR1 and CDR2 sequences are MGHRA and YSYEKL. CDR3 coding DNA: TGCGCCAGCAGCCAAGATGCGCTTTACGAGCAGTACTTC. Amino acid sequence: CASSQDALYEQYF.

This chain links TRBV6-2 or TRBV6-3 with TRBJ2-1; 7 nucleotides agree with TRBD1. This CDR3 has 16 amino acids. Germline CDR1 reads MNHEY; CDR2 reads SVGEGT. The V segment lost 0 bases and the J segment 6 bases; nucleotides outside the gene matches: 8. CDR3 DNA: TGTGCCAGCAGTTACTCCAAGGAACAGGGGTTCAATGAGCAGTTCTTC. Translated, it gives CASSYSKEQGFNEQFF.

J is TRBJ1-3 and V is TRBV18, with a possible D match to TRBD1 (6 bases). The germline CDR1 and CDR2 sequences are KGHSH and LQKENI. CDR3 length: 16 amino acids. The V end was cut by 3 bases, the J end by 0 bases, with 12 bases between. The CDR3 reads CASSPMDSLSGNTIYF. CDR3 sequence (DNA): TGTGCCAGCTCACCGATGGACAGCCTCTCTGGAAACACCATATATTTT.

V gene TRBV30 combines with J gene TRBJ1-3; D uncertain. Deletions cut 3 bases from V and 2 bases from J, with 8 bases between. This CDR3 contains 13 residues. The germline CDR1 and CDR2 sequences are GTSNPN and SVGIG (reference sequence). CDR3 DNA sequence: TGTGCCTGGAGACCAAAGGCTGGAAACACCATATATTTT. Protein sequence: CAWRPKAGNTIYF. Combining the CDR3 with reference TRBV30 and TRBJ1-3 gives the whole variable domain SQTIHQWPATLVQPVGSPLSLECTVEGTSNPNLYWYRQAAGRGLQLLFYSVGIGQISSEVPQNLSASRPQDRQFILSSKKLLLSDSGFYLCAWRPKAGNTIYFGEGSWLTVV.

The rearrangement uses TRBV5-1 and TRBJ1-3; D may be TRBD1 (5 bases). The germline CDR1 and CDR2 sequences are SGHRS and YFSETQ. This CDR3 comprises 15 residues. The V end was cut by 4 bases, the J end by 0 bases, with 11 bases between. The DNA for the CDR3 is TGCGCCAGCAGCGGCGGAGGGACCTCTGGAAACACCATATATTTT. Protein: CASSGGGTSGNTIYF.

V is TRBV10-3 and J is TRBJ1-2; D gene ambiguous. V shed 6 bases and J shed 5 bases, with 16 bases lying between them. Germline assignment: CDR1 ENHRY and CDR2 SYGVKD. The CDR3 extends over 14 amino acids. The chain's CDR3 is CAISNLIDYYGYTF. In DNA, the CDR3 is TGTGCCATCAGCAACCTAATCGACTATTATGGCTACACCTTC.

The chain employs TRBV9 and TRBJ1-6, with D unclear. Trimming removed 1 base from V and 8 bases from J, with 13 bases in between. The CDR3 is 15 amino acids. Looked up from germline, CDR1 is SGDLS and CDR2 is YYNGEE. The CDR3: CASSVSGVVDSPLHF. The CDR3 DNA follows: TGTGCCAGCAGCGTATCCGGGGTGGTCGATTCACCCCTCCACTTT.

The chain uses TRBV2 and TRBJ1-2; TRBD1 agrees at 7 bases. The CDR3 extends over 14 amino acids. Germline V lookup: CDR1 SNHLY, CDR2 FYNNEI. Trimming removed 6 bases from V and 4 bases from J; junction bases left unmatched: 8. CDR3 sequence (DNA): TGTGCCAGCAGGAGGGATCAGGGGGTCTATGGCTACACCTTC. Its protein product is CASRRDQGVYGYTF.

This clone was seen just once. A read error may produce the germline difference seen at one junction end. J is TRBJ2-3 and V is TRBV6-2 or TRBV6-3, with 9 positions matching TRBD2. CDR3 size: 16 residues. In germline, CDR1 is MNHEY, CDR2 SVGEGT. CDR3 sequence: CASSYGLAGDTGTQYF. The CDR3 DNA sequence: TGTGCCAGCAGTTACGGGTTAGCGGGGGACACAGGTACGCAGTATTTT.

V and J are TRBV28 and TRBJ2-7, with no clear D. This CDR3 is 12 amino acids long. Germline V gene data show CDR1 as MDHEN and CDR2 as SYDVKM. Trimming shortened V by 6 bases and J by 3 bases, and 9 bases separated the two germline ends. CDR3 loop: CASRIPGYEQYF. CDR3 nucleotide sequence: TGTGCCAGCAGGATCCCCGGCTACGAGCAGTACTTC.

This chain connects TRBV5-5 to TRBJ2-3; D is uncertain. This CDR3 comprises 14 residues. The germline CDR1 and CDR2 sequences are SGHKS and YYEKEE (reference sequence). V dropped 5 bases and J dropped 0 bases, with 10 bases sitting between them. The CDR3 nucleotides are TGTGCCAGCAGGGATACTACTAGCACAGATACGCAGTATTTT. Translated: CASRDTTSTDTQYF.

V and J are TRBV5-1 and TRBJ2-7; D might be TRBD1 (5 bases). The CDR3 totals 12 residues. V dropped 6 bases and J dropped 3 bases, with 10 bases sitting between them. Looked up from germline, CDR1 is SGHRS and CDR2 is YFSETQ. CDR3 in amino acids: CASTRQSYEQYF. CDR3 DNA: TGCGCCAGCACCCGACAGAGCTACGAGCAGTACTTC.

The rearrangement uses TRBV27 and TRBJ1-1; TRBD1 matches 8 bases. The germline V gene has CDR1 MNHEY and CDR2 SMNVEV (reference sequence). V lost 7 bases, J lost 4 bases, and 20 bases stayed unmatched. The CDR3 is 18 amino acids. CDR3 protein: CASITTTGARGRGTEAFF. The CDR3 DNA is TGTGCCAGCATTACTACGACAGGGGCGCGGGGGAGGGGCACTGAAGCTTTCTTT.

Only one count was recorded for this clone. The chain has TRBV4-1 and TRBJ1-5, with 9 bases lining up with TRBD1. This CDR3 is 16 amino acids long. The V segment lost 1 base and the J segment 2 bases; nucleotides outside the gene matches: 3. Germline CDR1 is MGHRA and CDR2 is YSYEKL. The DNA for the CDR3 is TGCGCCAGCAGCCAAGGGACAGGGGTGGGCAATCAGCCCCAGCATTTT. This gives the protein CASSQGTGVGNQPQHF.

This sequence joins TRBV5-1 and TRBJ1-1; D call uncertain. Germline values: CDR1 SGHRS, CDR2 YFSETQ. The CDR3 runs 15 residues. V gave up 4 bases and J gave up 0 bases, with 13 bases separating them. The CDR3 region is CASSPKDGLNTEAFF. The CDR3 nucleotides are TGCGCCAGCAGCCCTAAAGACGGACTGAACACTGAAGCTTTCTTT.

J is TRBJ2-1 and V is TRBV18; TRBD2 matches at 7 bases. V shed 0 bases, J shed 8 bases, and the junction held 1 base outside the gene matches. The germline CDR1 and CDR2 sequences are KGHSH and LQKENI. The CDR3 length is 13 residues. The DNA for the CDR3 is TGTGCCAGCTCACCACCGGGGAGGGATGAGCAGTTCTTC. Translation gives CASSPPGRDEQFF.

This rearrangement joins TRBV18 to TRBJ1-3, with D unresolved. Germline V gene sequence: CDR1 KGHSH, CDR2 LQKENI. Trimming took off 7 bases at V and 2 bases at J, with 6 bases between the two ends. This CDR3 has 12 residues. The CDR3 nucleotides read TGTGCCAGCTTCGATACTGGAAACACCATATATTTT. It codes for CASFDTGNTIYF.

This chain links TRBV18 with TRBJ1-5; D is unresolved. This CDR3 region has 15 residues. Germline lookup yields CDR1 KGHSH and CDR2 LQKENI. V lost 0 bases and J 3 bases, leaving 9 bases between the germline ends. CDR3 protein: CASSPPGRNNQPQHF. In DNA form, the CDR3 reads TGTGCCAGCTCACCACCAGGCCGGAACAATCAGCCCCAGCATTTT. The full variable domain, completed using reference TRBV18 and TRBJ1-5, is NAGVMQNPRHLVRRRGQEARLRCSPMKGHSHVYWYRQLPEEGLKFMVYLQKENIIDESGMPKERFSAEFPKEGPSILRIQQVVRGDSAAYFCASSPPGRNNQPQHFGDGTRLSIL.

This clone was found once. This CDR3 reads CASSIKRAGQETQYF. Here the CDR3 DNA reads TGTGCCAGTAGTATTAAAAGGGCAGGCCAAGAGACCCAGTACTTC. This rearrangement joins TRBV19 to TRBJ2-5; D is unresolved. Trimming stripped 3 bases from V and 1 base from J, with 12 bases between. From germline, CDR1 is LNHDA and CDR2 SQIVND (reference sequence). The CDR3 is made up of 15 amino acids.

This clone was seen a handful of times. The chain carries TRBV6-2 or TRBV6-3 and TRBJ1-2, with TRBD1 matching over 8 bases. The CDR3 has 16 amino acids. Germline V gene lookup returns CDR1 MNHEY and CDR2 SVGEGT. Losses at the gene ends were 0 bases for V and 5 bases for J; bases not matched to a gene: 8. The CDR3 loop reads CASSYSPDRGPYGYTF. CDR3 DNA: TGTGCCAGCAGTTACTCGCCCGACAGGGGCCCATATGGCTACACCTTC.

The CDR3 bases are TGTGCCAGCTCACCTAACAGACGTGGGGATTCACCCCTCCACTTT. Protein: CASSPNRRGDSPLHF. The chain carries TRBV18 and TRBJ1-6; no clear D. The V end was cut by 3 bases, the J end by 8 bases, with 14 bases between. Germline V gene lookup returns CDR1 KGHSH and CDR2 LQKENI. The CDR3 sequence is 15 residues long.

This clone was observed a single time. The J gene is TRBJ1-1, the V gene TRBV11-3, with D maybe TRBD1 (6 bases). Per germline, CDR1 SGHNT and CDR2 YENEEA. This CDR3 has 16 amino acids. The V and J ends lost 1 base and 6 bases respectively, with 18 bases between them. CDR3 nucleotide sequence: TGTGCCAGCAGCTTAGTTTTTGAACAGGGAGTACCTGAAGCTTTCTTT. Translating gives CASSLVFEQGVPEAFF.